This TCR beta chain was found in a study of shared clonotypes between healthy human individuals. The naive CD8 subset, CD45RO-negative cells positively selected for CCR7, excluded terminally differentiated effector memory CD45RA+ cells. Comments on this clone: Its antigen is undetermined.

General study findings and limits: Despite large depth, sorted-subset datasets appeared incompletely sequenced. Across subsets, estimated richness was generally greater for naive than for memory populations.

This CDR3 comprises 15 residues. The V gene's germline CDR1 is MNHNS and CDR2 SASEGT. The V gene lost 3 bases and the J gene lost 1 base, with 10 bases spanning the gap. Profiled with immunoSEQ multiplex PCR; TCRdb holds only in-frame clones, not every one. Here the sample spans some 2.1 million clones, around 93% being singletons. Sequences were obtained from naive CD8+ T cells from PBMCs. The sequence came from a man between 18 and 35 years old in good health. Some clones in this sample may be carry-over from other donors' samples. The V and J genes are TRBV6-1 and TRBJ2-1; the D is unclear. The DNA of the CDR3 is TGTGCCAGCAGTGAGTTTGCGGCTTCCTACAATGAGCAGTTCTTC. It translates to CASSEFAASYNEQFF.